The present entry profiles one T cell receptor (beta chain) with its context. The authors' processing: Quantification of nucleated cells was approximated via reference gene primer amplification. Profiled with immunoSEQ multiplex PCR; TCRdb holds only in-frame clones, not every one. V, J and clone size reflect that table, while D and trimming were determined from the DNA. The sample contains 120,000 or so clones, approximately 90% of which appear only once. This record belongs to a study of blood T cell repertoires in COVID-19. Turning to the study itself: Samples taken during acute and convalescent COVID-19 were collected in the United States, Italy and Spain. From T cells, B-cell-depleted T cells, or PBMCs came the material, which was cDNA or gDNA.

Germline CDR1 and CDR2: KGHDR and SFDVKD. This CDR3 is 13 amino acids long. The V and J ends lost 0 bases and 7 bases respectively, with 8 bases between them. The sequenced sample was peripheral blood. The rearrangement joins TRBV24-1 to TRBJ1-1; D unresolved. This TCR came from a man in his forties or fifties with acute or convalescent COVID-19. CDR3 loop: CATSDLGRDEAFF. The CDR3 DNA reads TGTGCCACCAGTGATTTGGGGCGGGATGAAGCTTTCTTT.